This TCR beta chain was retrieved from a study of CD8+ T cells in alopecia areata. The wider study: Those patients who were treated received oral tofacitinib, which was given at 5 to 10 mg twice daily for moderate-to-severe alopecia areata.

Following extraction, RNA underwent reverse transcription to cDNA, which served as the sequencing template. Only in-frame clones appear in the TCRdb table, and some are missing; sequencing was by immunoSEQ multiplex PCR. Of about 210,000 clones in the sample, around 57% were seen once. Indicated treatment: oral pan-JAK inhibitor, 5-10 mg twice daily. The specimen was CD4+ T cells sorted from blood, collected at week 4, from a patient treated with tofacitinib. The sequence was collected from a human donor with alopecia areata.

The CDR3: CASTPGLTSGANVLTF. The DNA of the CDR3 is TGTGCCAGTACTCCCGGGCTAACCTCTGGGGCCAACGTCCTGACTTTC. This chain links TRBV19 with TRBJ2-6; D remains unclear. The CDR3 runs to 16 residues. V shed 7 bases and J shed 0 bases, with 13 bases lying between them. From germline, CDR1 is LNHDA and CDR2 SQIVND (reference sequence).